Below are 15 T cell receptor beta chains sequenced from a single sample in a study of T-cell memory formation after mild COVID-19. TCRdb analysed the 5' RACE reads with MiXCR anew, one entry per CDR3 protein. The repertoire holds about 410,000 distinct CDR3 sequences, with 20% to 30% as singletons. Sequenced input: PBMCs or a T cell subset sorted from them (not recorded which). The receptors here all came from an adult woman who had mild COVID-19 (a few samples of this study predate the infection). Cell type and time point are not known.

This chain connects TRBV27 to TRBJ1-4; 7 bases fit TRBD1. V was pared by 5 bases and J by 7 bases, with 10 bases of the junction left unmatched. The V gene's germline CDR1 is MNHEY and CDR2 SMNVEV (reference sequence). CDR3 size: 15 residues. The CDR3 sequence: CASSPPTGRGEKLFF. As DNA, the CDR3 is TGTGCCAGCAGTCCTCCGACAGGGCGAGGTGAAAAACTGTTTTTT. Together with reference TRBV27 and TRBJ1-4, the CDR3 gives the full variable domain: EAQVTQNPRYLITVTGKKLTVTCSQNMNHEYMSWYRQDPGLGLRQIYYSMNVEVTDKGDVPEGYKVSRKEKRNFPLILESPSPNQTSLYFCASSPPTGRGEKLFFGSGTQLSVL.

This clonotype was counted between two and nine times. The chain employs TRBV12-3 or TRBV12-4 and TRBJ1-2; D is unclear. The CDR3 has 13 residues. Between the trimmed V and J ends, which lost 2 bases and 8 bases, there was a span of 12 bases. The CDR3 nucleotides are TGTGCCAGCAGTTTAACCCTACCCCGAGGCTACACCTTC. Amino acid sequence: CASSLTLPRGYTF.

The chain has TRBV20-1 and TRBJ1-1; 8 positions match TRBD1. Trimming removed 2 bases from V and 4 bases from J; junction bases left unmatched: 6. This CDR3 contains 14 residues. Per the germline V gene, CDR1 is DFQATT and CDR2 is SNEGSKA (reference sequence). The CDR3 protein is CSARLLDRGTEAFF. CDR3 sequence (DNA): TGCAGTGCTAGACTACTCGACAGGGGCACTGAAGCTTTCTTT.

The V and J genes are TRBV5-1 and TRBJ2-7; 13 positions agree with TRBD2. The ends lost 4 bases at V and 6 bases at J; junction bases unmatched: 13. There are 17 residues in the CDR3. From germline, CDR1 is SGHRS and CDR2 YFSETQ. The CDR3 protein is CASSEPRTSGSNGEQYF. In DNA form, the CDR3 reads TGCGCCAGCAGCGAACCGAGGACTAGCGGGAGCAACGGCGAGCAGTACTTC.

This chain uses TRBV12-3 or TRBV12-4 with TRBJ1-2; D is uncertain. This CDR3 is built from 15 residues. With 6 bases removed from V and 4 bases from J, the gap between germline ends came to 18 bases. The CDR3 DNA reads as TGTGCCAGCAGAGGATCCCCTAGGCGGTCCTATGGCTACACCTTC. Amino acids: CASRGSPRRSYGYTF.

The chain couples TRBV5-1 to TRBJ1-1; D gene unclear. Trimming took 2 bases from V and 1 from J, leaving 9 bases between them. Germline V gene lookup returns CDR1 SGHRS and CDR2 YFSETQ. The CDR3 extends over 14 amino acids. The CDR3 reads CASSFTEANTEAFF. DNA for the CDR3: TGCGCCAGCAGCTTCACGGAAGCGAACACTGAAGCTTTCTTT.

This clonotype was detected only a few times. The CDR3 nucleotides are TGCAGCGTCCGAGGGCTGGGAACCGGGGAGCTGTTTTTT. Its protein product is CSVRGLGTGELFF. This chain joins TRBV29-1 and TRBJ2-2, with TRBD2 as a possible D gene (5 bases). V shed 6 bases and J shed 5 bases, with 13 bases lying between them. Germline V CDR1 and CDR2: SQVTM, ANQGSEA. The CDR3 runs to 13 residues.

The chain links TRBV29-1 to TRBJ2-1, with TRBD1 as a possible D gene (6 bases). Looked up from germline, CDR1 is SQVTM and CDR2 is ANQGSEA. The V end was cut by 0 bases, the J end by 5 bases, with 20 bases between. The length of the CDR3 is 17 residues. In nucleotides, the CDR3 is TGCAGCGTTGAAGATCAGGTCTGGGGACACGGAAACAATGAGCAGTTCTTC. Translating it yields CSVEDQVWGHGNNEQFF.

The chain links TRBV12-3 or TRBV12-4 to TRBJ1-1, with D tentatively TRBD1 (5 bases). The V and J ends lost 6 bases and 11 bases respectively, with 16 bases between them. The CDR3 covers 12 residues. The CDR3 region has the DNA TGTGCCAGCAGAACAGGCTCCCGGGAGGCTTTCTTT. This gives the protein CASRTGSREAFF.

This sequence joins TRBV27 and TRBJ2-3; D gene unclear. Germline CDR1 is MNHEY and CDR2 is SMNVEV (reference sequence). The CDR3 is made up of 16 amino acids. V dropped 3 bases and J dropped 1 base, with 14 bases sitting between them. CDR3 nucleotide sequence: TGTGCCAGCAGTTTCTGGTCGGCGGCAGGCACAGATACGCAGTATTTT. It translates to CASSFWSAAGTDTQYF.

The rearrangement uses TRBV5-1 and TRBJ2-7, with 7 bases that match TRBD2. J lost 1 base, V lost 7 bases, and 8 bases had no gene match. CDR1 and CDR2 (germline): SGHRS, YFSETQ. The CDR3 loop spans 14 amino acids. The CDR3: CASWAGGGSYEQYF. The CDR3 bases are TGCGCCAGCTGGGCAGGCGGGGGTTCCTACGAGCAGTACTTC.

V gene TRBV5-6 combines with J gene TRBJ2-1, with D hard to call. The CDR3 is 12 residues long. V lost 2 bases and J 10 bases, leaving 10 bases between the germline ends. CDR1 and CDR2 from the germline V gene are SGHDT and YYEEEE. The CDR3, as DNA: TGTGCCAGCAGCTTAGGGTTTCGGGAGCAGTTCTTC. Translation gives CASSLGFREQFF.

The table lists this clonotype with a few counts. The chain combines TRBV7-6 with TRBJ2-3; tentative D call: TRBD1 (5 bases). The germline V gene encodes CDR1 SGHVS and CDR2 FNYEAQ. This CDR3 is 15 amino acids long. V was cut by 5 bases and J by 2 bases, with 14 bases left in between. DNA for the CDR3: TGTGCCAGCAGCCAAGGGGTCCGAGACACAGATACGCAGTATTTT. Translated, it gives CASSQGVRDTDTQYF.

The gene calls are TRBV7-9 and TRBJ2-1, with 7 bases aligning to TRBD2. Germline V gives CDR1 SEHNR, CDR2 FQNEAQ (reference sequence). Trimming removed 4 bases from V and 8 bases from J; junction bases left unmatched: 17. CDR3 length: 17 amino acids. The CDR3 DNA reads TGTGCCAGCAGCTCTACGATAGCGGGTATCAGGGAGGATGAGCAGTTCTTC. Amino acids: CASSSTIAGIREDEQFF. Full variable domain (rest looked up from reference TRBV7-9 and TRBJ2-1): DTGVSQNPRHKITKRGQNVTFRCDPISEHNRLYWYRQTLGQGPEFLTYFQNEAQLEKSRLLSDRFSAERPKGSFSTLEIQRTEQGDSAMYLCASSSTIAGIREDEQFFGPGTRLTVL.

In this sample, this clonotype turned up a few times. This chain links TRBV5-1 with TRBJ2-7; 9 bases map to TRBD1. Per the germline V gene, CDR1 is SGHRS and CDR2 is YFSETQ. The V segment lost 0 bases and the J segment 3 bases; nucleotides outside the gene matches: 4. The CDR3 has 15 residues. CDR3 protein: CASSLERDRDYEQYF. DNA for the CDR3: TGCGCCAGCAGCTTGGAACGGGACAGGGACTACGAGCAGTACTTC.